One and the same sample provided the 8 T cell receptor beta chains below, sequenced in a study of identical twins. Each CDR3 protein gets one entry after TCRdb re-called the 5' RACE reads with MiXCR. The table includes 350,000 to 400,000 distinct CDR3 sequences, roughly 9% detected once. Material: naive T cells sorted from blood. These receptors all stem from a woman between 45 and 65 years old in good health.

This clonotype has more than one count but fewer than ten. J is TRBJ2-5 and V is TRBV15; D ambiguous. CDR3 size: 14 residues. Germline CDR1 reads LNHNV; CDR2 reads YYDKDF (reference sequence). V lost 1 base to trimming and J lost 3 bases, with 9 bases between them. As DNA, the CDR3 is TGTGCCACCAGCAGAGCGCGGAGTAAAGAGACCCAGTACTTC. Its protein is CATSRARSKETQYF.

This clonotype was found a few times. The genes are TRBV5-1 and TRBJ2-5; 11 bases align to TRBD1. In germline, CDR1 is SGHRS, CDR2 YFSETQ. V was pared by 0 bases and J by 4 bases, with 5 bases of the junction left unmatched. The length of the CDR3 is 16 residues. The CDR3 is CASSLDGQGARETQYF. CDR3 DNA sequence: TGCGCCAGCAGCTTGGATGGACAGGGGGCGAGAGAGACCCAGTACTTC.

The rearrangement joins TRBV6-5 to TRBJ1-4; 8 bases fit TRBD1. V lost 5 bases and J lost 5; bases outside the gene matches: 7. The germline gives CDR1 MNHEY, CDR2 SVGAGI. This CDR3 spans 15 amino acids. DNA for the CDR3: TGTGCCAGCAGTAGAAACAGGGGGTGGAATGAAAAACTGTTTTTT. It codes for CASSRNRGWNEKLFF.

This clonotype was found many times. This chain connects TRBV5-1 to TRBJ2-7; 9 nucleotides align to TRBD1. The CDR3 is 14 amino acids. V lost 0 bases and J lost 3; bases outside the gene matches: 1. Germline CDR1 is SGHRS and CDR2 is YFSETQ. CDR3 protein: CASSLGGQGYEQYV. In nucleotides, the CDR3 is TGCGCCAGCAGCTTGGGGGGACAGGGCTACGAGCAGTACGTC.

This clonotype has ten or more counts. CDR3 sequence (DNA): TGCGCCAGCAGCTTAGACACGAACACTGAAGCTTTCTTT. Protein product: CASSLDTNTEAFF. The V and J genes are TRBV5-1 and TRBJ1-1, with unresolved D. V lost 2 bases to trimming and J lost 1 base, with 6 bases between them. In germline, CDR1 is SGHRS, CDR2 YFSETQ. The CDR3 sequence is 13 residues long.

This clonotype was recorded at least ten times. The CDR3 spells CASSLSSALNEQFF. The CDR3 DNA is TGCGCCAGCAGTCTGTCTAGCGCGCTTAATGAGCAGTTCTTC. The V gene is TRBV4-1, the J gene TRBJ2-1, with a possible D match to TRBD2 (6 bases). The CDR3 consists of 14 residues. Germline V lookup: CDR1 MGHRA, CDR2 YSYEKL. The V gene lost 6 bases and the J gene lost 7 bases, with 16 bases spanning the gap.

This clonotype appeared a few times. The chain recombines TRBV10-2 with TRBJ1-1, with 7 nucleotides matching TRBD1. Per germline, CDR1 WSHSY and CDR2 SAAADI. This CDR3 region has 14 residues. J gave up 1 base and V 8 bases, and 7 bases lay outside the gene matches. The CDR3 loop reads CASGDRAGNTEAFF. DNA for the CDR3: TGCGCCAGCGGCGACAGGGCAGGGAACACTGAAGCTTTCTTT.

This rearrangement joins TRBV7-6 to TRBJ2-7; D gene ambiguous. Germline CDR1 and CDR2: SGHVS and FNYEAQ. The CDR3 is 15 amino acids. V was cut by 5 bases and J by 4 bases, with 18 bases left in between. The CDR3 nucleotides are TGTGCCAGCAGCCCTGGCGCAAGTGGAGAGTACGAGCAGTACGTC. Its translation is CASSPGASGEYEQYV.